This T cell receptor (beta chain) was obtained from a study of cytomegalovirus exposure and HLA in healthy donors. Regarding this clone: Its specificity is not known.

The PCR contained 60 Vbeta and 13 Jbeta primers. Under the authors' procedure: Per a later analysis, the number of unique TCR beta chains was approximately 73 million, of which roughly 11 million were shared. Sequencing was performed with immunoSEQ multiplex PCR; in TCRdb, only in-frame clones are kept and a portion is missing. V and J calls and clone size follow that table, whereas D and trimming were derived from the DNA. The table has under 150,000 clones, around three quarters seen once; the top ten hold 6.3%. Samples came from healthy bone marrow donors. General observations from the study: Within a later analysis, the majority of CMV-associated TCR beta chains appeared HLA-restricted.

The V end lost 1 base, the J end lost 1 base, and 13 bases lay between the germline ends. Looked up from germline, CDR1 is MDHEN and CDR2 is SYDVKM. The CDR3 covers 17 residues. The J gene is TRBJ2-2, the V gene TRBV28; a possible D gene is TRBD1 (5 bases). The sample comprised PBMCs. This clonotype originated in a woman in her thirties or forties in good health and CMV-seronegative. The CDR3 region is CASSLSVQAMNTGELFF. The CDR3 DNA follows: TGTGCCAGCAGTTTATCTGTACAGGCGATGAACACCGGGGAGCTGTTTTTT.